What follows are 11 T cell receptor beta chains derived from one specimen sequenced in a study of blood T cell repertoires in COVID-19. Profiling relied on immunoSEQ multiplex PCR, and the TCRdb table lists in-frame clones only, not all of them. The data contain 190,000 or so clones, about 81% of them singletons. Sequencing was done on a sample of PBMCs or T cells enriched from blood (not recorded which). The receptors originated from a man aged 35-49 years who had recovered from COVID-19.

This clone came up a few times. This chain connects TRBV19 to TRBJ1-1; no clear D gene. This CDR3 has 14 residues. V lost 4 bases to trimming and J lost 5 bases, with 14 bases between them. From germline, CDR1 is LNHDA and CDR2 SQIVND (reference sequence). Here the CDR3 DNA reads TGTGCCAGTAGTAGATCGGGAGCGTGGACTGAAGCTTTCTTT. Encoded protein: CASSRSGAWTEAFF.

This chain uses TRBV7-5 with TRBJ1-4; TRBD1, the table's D call, was not compared with the DNA. TRBV7-5 is noted as a pseudogene. This CDR3 is 15 amino acids long. The CDR3 reads CARSLDQGRNEKLFF. In DNA, the CDR3 is TGTGCCAGAAGCTTAGACCAGGGTCGTAATGAAAAACTGTTTTTT.

The genes are TRBV11-2 and TRBJ2-3; D might be TRBD2 (6 bases). The ends were cut back, 5 bases at V and 2 bases at J, with 20 bases in the middle. Germline-derived CDR1 and CDR2 are SGHAT and FQNNGV. The CDR3 is made up of 17 amino acids. The CDR3: CASSPRSASDFTDTQYF. CDR3 nucleotides: TGTGCCAGCAGCCCTAGGTCCGCTAGCGATTTCACAGATACGCAGTATTTT.

The chain carries TRBV30 and TRBJ1-2; D may be TRBD1 (6 bases). CDR3 size: 12 residues. Germline V gene data show CDR1 as GTSNPN and CDR2 as SVGIG (reference sequence). The V gene lost 1 base and the J gene lost 3 bases, with 6 bases spanning the gap. For the CDR3, the DNA is TGTGCCTGGAGTGAGGGGGACTATGGCTACACCTTC. This gives the protein CAWSEGDYGYTF.

The chain has TRBV24-1 and TRBJ2-5; no clear D gene. The V and J ends lost 2 bases and 5 bases respectively, with 8 bases between them. This CDR3 has 13 residues. CDR1 KGHDR and CDR2 SFDVKD come from the germline V gene. CDR3 DNA sequence: TGTGCCACCAGTGATTCTGATGGCGAGACCCAGTACTTC. Its translation: CATSDSDGETQYF.

V usage is TRBV10-1 and J usage is TRBJ2-5, with 10 bases identical to TRBD2. V lost 5 bases, J lost 4 bases, and 1 base stayed unmatched. Germline V lookup: CDR1 WNHNN, CDR2 SYGVQD (reference sequence). The CDR3 loop spans 13 amino acids. The DNA of the CDR3 is TGCGCCAGCAGTCGGACTAGCGGAGAGACCCAGTACTTC. Its translation: CASSRTSGETQYF.

This sequence joins TRBV3-1 (or the pseudogene TRBV3-2) and TRBJ1-1; D perhaps matches TRBD1 (5 bases). V was pared by 4 bases and J by 4 bases, with 13 bases between. This CDR3 has 14 residues. CDR1 and CDR2 from the germline V gene are LGHDT and YNNKEL (reference sequence). CDR3 amino acids: CASSRGGATTEAFF. The DNA for the CDR3 is TGTGCCAGCAGCCGAGGAGGGGCTACCACTGAAGCTTTCTTT.

The chain combines TRBV5-1 with TRBJ2-7; D gene uncertain. Germline V CDR1 and CDR2: SGHRS, YFSETQ. The CDR3 is 12 amino acids. V dropped 4 bases and J dropped 7 bases, with 12 bases sitting between them. This chain's CDR3 is CASSHGPGEQYF. The CDR3 DNA reads as TGCGCCAGCAGCCACGGTCCGGGTGAGCAGTACTTC.

This clone has only one observation. This sequence joins TRBV7-9 and TRBJ1-2; D is undetermined. V shed 1 base and J shed 4 bases, with 10 bases lying between them. Germline V lookup: CDR1 SEHNR, CDR2 FQNEAQ (reference sequence). CDR3 size: 14 residues. The CDR3 bases are TGTGCCAGCAGCTTAGTGGCGGATTCCTATGGCTACACCTTC. Its translation: CASSLVADSYGYTF.

This clone has a handful of counts. The chain has TRBV19 and TRBJ2-5, with 13 positions matching TRBD2. Germline CDR1 reads LNHDA; CDR2 reads SQIVND (reference sequence). This CDR3 spans 18 amino acids. Losses at the gene ends were 5 bases for V and 5 bases for J; bases not matched to a gene: 14. CDR3 residues: CASSARLAGGSRSETQYF. CDR3 DNA sequence: TGTGCCAGTAGTGCCCGACTAGCGGGAGGCTCGCGGTCGGAGACCCAGTACTTC.

The rearrangement joins TRBV7-3 to TRBJ2-2; perhaps TRBD1 as D (5 bases). Germline V lookup: CDR1 SGHTA, CDR2 FQGTGA. This CDR3 is built from 14 residues. V was trimmed by 6 bases and J by 4 bases, leaving 12 bases between them. For the CDR3, the DNA is TGTGCCAGCAGTTCTCGACAGAGCACCGGGGAGCTGTTTTTT. It yields the protein CASSSRQSTGELFF.